These 7 T cell receptor beta chains originate from one sample sequenced in a study of blood T cell repertoires in COVID-19 (dated by TCRdb to 2020 to 2022). Libraries came from the immunoSEQ multiplex PCR assay. TCRdb carries this immuneACCESS record with in-frame sequences only. Its versions omit some clonotypes, under half of them owing to an unresolved V gene in the studies checked, with the rest unexplained. Within this sample are tens of thousands of clones, with about 80% of them counted one time only. The top ten clonotypes cover around 15% of the sample. The sequenced sample was peripheral blood. These TCRs come from a man aged 45 to 65 with active or convalescent COVID-19.

This chain links TRBV27 with TRBJ2-7; D not certain. Germline V CDR1 and CDR2: MNHEY, SMNVEV (reference sequence). This CDR3 is 15 amino acids long. V lost 2 bases and J 2 bases, leaving 13 bases between the germline ends. Written as DNA, the CDR3 is TGTGCCAGCAGTTTACACTTCGGAACTACCTACGAGCAGTACTTC. This encodes CASSLHFGTTYEQYF.

The chain couples TRBV7-2 to TRBJ2-5, with 12 nucleotides matching TRBD2. The CDR3 totals 15 residues. V shed 8 bases, J shed 2 bases, and the junction held 6 bases outside the gene matches. Germline assignment: CDR1 SGHTA and CDR2 FQGNSA. CDR3 sequence reads: CASSPTSGGQETQYF. In nucleotides, the CDR3 is TGTGCCAGCTCACCCACTAGCGGGGGGCAAGAGACCCAGTACTTC.

The chain employs TRBV11-2 and TRBJ1-3, with 7 bases that match TRBD1. Germline loops: CDR1 SGHAT, CDR2 FQNNGV. The CDR3 extends over 14 amino acids. With 7 bases clipped from V and 2 bases from J, the junction kept 5 bases outside the gene matches. CDR3 nucleotide sequence: TGTGCCAGCACTTTAGACAGGGCTGGAAACACCATATATTTT. Amino acid sequence: CASTLDRAGNTIYF.

V is TRBV5-1 and J is TRBJ1-2, with a tentative D call TRBD1 (6 bases). This CDR3 is 15 amino acids long. Trimming removed 4 bases from V and 6 bases from J, with 19 bases in between. CDR1 and CDR2 from the germline V gene are SGHRS and YFSETQ. The CDR3 sequence is CASSISQGSTHGYTF. CDR3 sequence (DNA): TGCGCCAGCAGCATAAGTCAGGGGAGCACCCATGGCTACACCTTC.

The chain recombines TRBV5-8 with TRBJ2-6; tentatively, D is TRBD2 (6 bases). The CDR3 runs 14 residues. V gave up 4 bases and J gave up 3 bases, with 8 bases separating them. Germline CDR1 reads SGHTS; CDR2 reads YDEGEE. The CDR3 is CASSGGYGANVLTF. The CDR3 region has the DNA TGTGCCAGCAGCGGGGGGTATGGGGCCAACGTCCTGACTTTC.

The chain employs TRBV5-1 and TRBJ1-5; D is perhaps TRBD1 (5 bases). The CDR3 is 15 amino acids. Germline CDR1 and CDR2: SGHRS and YFSETQ. With 4 bases removed from V and 2 bases from J, the gap between germline ends came to 13 bases. CDR3 region: CASSAGGEGNQPQHF. In DNA form, the CDR3 reads TGCGCCAGCAGCGCGGGAGGGGAAGGCAATCAGCCCCAGCATTTT.

This clone was counted only a few times. The chain recombines TRBV27 with TRBJ1-2; D unclear. V dropped 6 bases and J dropped 1 base, with 15 bases sitting between them. The germline V gene encodes CDR1 MNHEY and CDR2 SMNVEV (reference sequence). CDR3 length equals 15 residues. The CDR3 loop is CASREGGGYNYGYTF. CDR3 nucleotide sequence: TGTGCCAGCAGGGAAGGAGGCGGTTATAACTATGGCTACACCTTC.